The entry below gives a single T cell receptor (beta chain) sequence along with its context. The antigen remains unidentified. The data were taken from a study of cytomegalovirus exposure and HLA in healthy donors. The study, taken as a whole, reports: Sequencing likely caused a cluster of highly shared sequence variants.

PCR primers comprised 60 Vbeta and 13 Jbeta primers. Using immunoSEQ multiplex PCR, the repertoire was profiled, and TCRdb retains in-frame clones only, with some absent. Among about 160,000 clones listed, 75% to 90% were seen once. Germline values: CDR1 SGHKS, CDR2 YYEKEE (reference sequence). V dropped 3 bases and J dropped 1; count of bases not matched to a gene: 0. This CDR3 has 14 residues. The TCR was taken from a woman under 30 in good health and CMV-seronegative. Sequencing input: PBMCs. This chain connects TRBV5-5 to TRBJ2-3; 9 positions match TRBD1. CDR3 DNA: TGTGCCAGCAGCTGGGACAGGGGCACAGATACGCAGTATTTT. It codes for CASSWDRGTDTQYF.